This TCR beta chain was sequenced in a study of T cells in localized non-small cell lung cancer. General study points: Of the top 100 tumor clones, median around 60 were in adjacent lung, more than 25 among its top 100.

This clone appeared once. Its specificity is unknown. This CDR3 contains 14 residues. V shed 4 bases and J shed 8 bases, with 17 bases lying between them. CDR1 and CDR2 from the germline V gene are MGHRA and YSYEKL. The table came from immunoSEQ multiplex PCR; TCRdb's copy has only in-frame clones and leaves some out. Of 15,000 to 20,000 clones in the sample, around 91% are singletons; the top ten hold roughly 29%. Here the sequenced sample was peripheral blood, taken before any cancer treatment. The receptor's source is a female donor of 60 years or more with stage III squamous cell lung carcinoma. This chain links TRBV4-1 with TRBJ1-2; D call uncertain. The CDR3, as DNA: TGCGCCAGCAGCCCACAAGTAGGAGCGTCCGGCTACACCTTC. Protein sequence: CASSPQVGASGYTF.